This T cell receptor beta chain comes out of a study of blood T cell repertoires in COVID-19 (dated by TCRdb to the early 2020s). With regard to the full study: Collaborator samples came from the United States, Italy and Spain and covered acute and convalescent phases of COVID-19. The material from the prospective study consisted of cDNA or gDNA derived from T cells, B-cell-depleted T cells, or PBMCs. Subjects who had been exposed to COVID-19, were actively infected with it, or had recovered from it provided the deeply sampled blood TCRbeta repertoires that made up the dataset. A freely available public database, intended as a resource for researchers studying the immune response to SARS-CoV-2, is where the repertoires were released. The samples were drawn from the first 160 participants of the ongoing ImmuneRACE study and from over a thousand subjects provided by 6 global collaborators. Nearly every sample came with metadata listing a de-identified subject ID, COVID-19 status, age in years and sex. HLA class I and class II types, where available, came from metadata supplied by the sample provider rather than from assay-based typing.

Via the germline V gene, CDR1 is KGHDR and CDR2 SFDVKD. Trimming costs V 12 bases and J 0 bases, and their ends lie 10 bases apart. The CDR3 goes from the cysteine to the phenylalanine over 12 residues. Kept here is only the CDR3 DNA, which spans 36 bases and is read in frame from base 1. About this clone itself: There is no known antigen for this receptor. There are no base qualities to consult, and no much larger clone falls within one base.

Whole blood was collected in K2EDTA tubes by collaborating institutions according to the institutions' own protocols. For TCRbeta analysis, collaborators shipped samples in one of three forms: frozen whole blood, isolated PBMCs, or DNA extracted from either of those sample types. The immunoSEQ Assay, a bias-controlled multiplex PCR, was used to amplify TCRbeta CDR3 regions from genomic DNA. Under the source paper's analysis protocol: Nucleated cell counts per sample were estimated from amplification of reference gene primers within the assay. To quantify the absolute abundance of each unique TCRbeta CDR3 rearrangement, sequence reads were collapsed and filtered. For each sample, productive Simpson clonality was calculated as the square root of Simpson's diversity index over productive rearrangements. Entries here come from immuneACCESS through TCRdb and include only in-frame sequences with V and J called. Some clones fail to appear in such tables; in the studies checked, an unresolved V gene covers under half of the shortfall, and the cause of the remainder is unknown. That table is the source of V, J and clone size, and D and trimming were worked out from the DNA. The sample data list around 160,000 clones, and approximately 80% of these were observed just once. The top ten hold about a tenth of the sample.

General study outcomes and caveats: Clinical and demographic metadata were provided uncurated, with the amount varying by source and participant.

Specimen: peripheral blood. The origin of this receptor is a human donor in a cohort sampled during active COVID-19. The rearranged chain carries TRBV24-1 and TRBJ2-5; 6 matching bases give a weak D call of TRBD1. The CDR3 region: CASQGNQETQYF. The sequence in DNA is TGTGCCTCACAGGGAAACCAAGAGACCCAGTACTTC.